Listed here are 10 T cell receptor beta chains from one sample, sequenced in a study of PD-1 blockade in classical Hodgkin lymphoma. Noted time point: cycle 4 day 1 (C4D1), after 6 weeks of nivolumab. Each patient's relapse followed autologous stem cell transplantation, and brentuximab vedotin exposure varied. Produced via immunoSEQ multiplex PCR; TCRdb's table is partial and in-frame only. Among roughly 96,000 clones listed, approximately 94% were seen once. The sequencing used peripheral blood mononuclear cells (PBMCs), collected before the fourth cycle of nivolumab. All receptors come from a human donor with classical Hodgkin lymphoma.

CDR3 loop: CASSPGASSYEQYF. DNA of the CDR3: TGTGCCAGCAGCCCAGGGGCGAGCTCCTACGAGCAGTACTTC. V gene TRBV11-3 combines with J gene TRBJ2-7, with D maybe TRBD1 (6 bases). Germline values: CDR1 SGHNT, CDR2 YENEEA. The V end was cut by 5 bases, the J end by 0 bases, with 11 bases between. The CDR3 consists of 14 residues. The full variable domain, completed using reference TRBV11-3 and TRBJ2-7, is EAGVVQSPRYKIIEKKQPVAFWCNPISGHNTLYWYLQNLGQGPELLIRYENEEAVDDSQLPKDRFSAERLKGVDSTLKIQPAELGDSAVYLCASSPGASSYEQYFGPGTRLTVT.

The chain employs TRBV7-9 and TRBJ2-1; D ambiguous. V gave up 5 bases and J gave up 7 bases, with 9 bases separating them. This CDR3 is 12 amino acids long. The germline CDR1 and CDR2 sequences are SEHNR and FQNEAQ (reference sequence). The CDR3: CASSPVGNEQFF. CDR3 in DNA: TGTGCCAGCAGCCCAGTGGGGAATGAGCAGTTCTTC. Supplemented by reference TRBV7-9 and TRBJ2-1, the full variable domain reads DTGVSQNPRHKITKRGQNVTFRCDPISEHNRLYWYRQTLGQGPEFLTYFQNEAQLEKSRLLSDRFSAERPKGSFSTLEIQRTEQGDSAMYLCASSPVGNEQFFGPGTRLTVL.

V is TRBV18 and J is TRBJ2-1; 8 nucleotides align to TRBD2. The CDR3 loop spans 18 amino acids. The junction had 8 bases not matched to a gene; V was cut back by 0 bases and J by 1 base. Looked up from germline, CDR1 is KGHSH and CDR2 is LQKENI. The CDR3 region has the DNA TGTGCCAGCTCACCACCTACGACTAGCGTAAGATCCTACAATGAGCAGTTCTTC. As protein: CASSPPTTSVRSYNEQFF.

The rearrangement joins TRBV28 to TRBJ1-5; D unclear. Trimming pared 7 bases from V and 1 base from J, leaving 5 bases between. This CDR3 is built from 12 residues. Looked up from germline, CDR1 is MDHEN and CDR2 is SYDVKM. This CDR3 is CASKQSNQPQHF. CDR3 DNA: TGTGCCAGCAAGCAGAGCAATCAGCCCCAGCATTTT.

The CDR3 DNA sequence: TGTGCCAGCAGCTCCCCGGCGGGAGGGTACAATGAGCAGTTCTTC. Its translation is CASSSPAGGYNEQFF. The V and J genes are TRBV7-9 and TRBJ2-1; TRBD2 matches at 9 bases. There are 15 residues in the CDR3. J gave up 4 bases and V 4 bases, and 5 bases lay outside the gene matches. Per the germline V gene, CDR1 is SEHNR and CDR2 is FQNEAQ (reference sequence).

This sequence joins TRBV28 and TRBJ1-4; D possibly corresponds to TRBD1 (5 bases). Germline V gene lookup returns CDR1 MDHEN and CDR2 SYDVKM. The CDR3 has 15 residues. Trimming cost V 5 bases and J 7 bases, with 17 bases left between them. CDR3 amino acids: CASSPVGRGSEKLFF. CDR3 nucleotides: TGTGCCAGCAGTCCCGTGGGGAGGGGTTCTGAAAAACTGTTTTTT. Drawing the rest from reference TRBV28 and TRBJ1-4, the complete variable domain is DVKVTQSSRYLVKRTGEKVFLECVQDMDHENMFWYRQDPGLGLRLIYFSYDVKMKEKGDIPEGYSVSREKKERFSLILESASTNQTSMYLCASSPVGRGSEKLFFGSGTQLSVL.

The V and J genes are TRBV6-6 and TRBJ2-4, with D possibly matching TRBD2 (5 bases). This CDR3 is built from 16 residues. V gave up 4 bases and J gave up 0 bases, with 13 bases separating them. Germline V gene data show CDR1 as MNHNY and CDR2 as SVGAGI (reference sequence). The CDR3: CASSWAGGLAKNIQYF. As DNA, the CDR3 is TGTGCCAGCAGTTGGGCGGGCGGCCTAGCCAAAAACATTCAGTACTTC.

This chain connects TRBV21-1 to TRBJ2-3; the table gives TRBD1 as D, unverified against the DNA. TRBV21-1 is a pseudogene segment. The CDR3 loop spans 16 amino acids. CDR3 sequence reads: CASSKARGLLTDTQYF. CDR3 bases: TGTGCCAGCAGCAAAGCCAGGGGGCTGTTGACAGATACGCAGTATTTT.

This chain connects TRBV9 to TRBJ2-3; no reliable D call. The germline V and J ends were trimmed by 3 bases and 0 bases, with 14 bases remaining between them. Germline-derived CDR1 and CDR2 are SGDLS and YYNGEE. The CDR3 covers 16 residues. CDR3 sequence (DNA): TGTGCCAGCAGCGGTCGCGGCGGCACTAGCACAGATACGCAGTATTTT. Encoded protein: CASSGRGGTSTDTQYF.

As regards this clone: This same CDR3 is encoded by further DNA sequences in the sample. The gene calls are TRBV6-5 and TRBJ1-1, with D perhaps matching TRBD1 (5 bases). CDR1 is MNHEY and CDR2 is SVGAGI in the germline V gene. The germline V and J ends were trimmed by 2 bases and 1 base, with 8 bases remaining between them. This CDR3 has 14 amino acids. The CDR3 region is CASSYRGSNTEAFF. CDR3 coding DNA: TGTGCCAGCAGTTACAGGGGTTCGAACACTGAAGCTTTCTTT.